This is a list of T cell receptor beta chains from one sample in a study of graft-versus-host responses after intestinal transplantation. Measured with immunoSEQ multiplex PCR; TCRdb has only the in-frame clones, and not every one. The table lists some 46,000 clones, about 94% of them singletons. The source was PBMCs, collected roughly 51 weeks after intestinal transplant. These receptor sequences come from a human patient who received an intestinal transplant, so some T cells may come from the graft donor. The CDR3 runs from the conserved cysteine through the conserved F or W. The order of the fields is V gene, clone size, D gene, J gene, CDR3 DNA, CDR3 protein. A D gene is named only where the DNA matches it firmly. Clone size is stated in some rows and not others, as once, few, many or a class when expanded.

>TRBV7-6|NA|NA|TRBJ1-1
TGTGCCAGCAGCTTAGAAGAGAACACTGAAGCTTTCTTT
CASSLEENTEAFF
>TRBV10-1|NA|NA|TRBJ1-1
TGCGCCAGCAGCCGTTACCGAGGGAACACTGAAGCTTTCTTT
CASSRYRGNTEAFF
>TRBV11-2|NA|NA|TRBJ2-7
TGTGCCAGCAGTACGGCAAAGAGGTCCTACGAGCAGTACTTC
CASSTAKRSYEQYF
>TRBV30|NA|NA|TRBJ2-2
TGTGCCTGGAAAGGGGCCGGGGAGCTGTTTTTT
CAWKGAGELFF
>TRBV2|NA|NA|TRBJ1-4
TGTGCCAGCAGCGGACGGAATGAAAAACTGTTTTTT
CASSGRNEKLFF
>TRBV4-1|once|NA|TRBJ1-5
TGCGCCAGCAGCCAAGAGGTACCCTATAGCAATCAGCCCCAGCATTTT
CASSQEVPYSNQPQHF
>TRBV11-2|NA|NA|TRBJ2-1
TGTGCCAGCAGCGGCGGTAGCGGAGGGGGATACAATGAGCAGTTCTTC
CASSGGSGGGYNEQFF
>TRBV7-3|once|NA|TRBJ1-2
TGTGCCAGCAGCTTAACGCGGGATCCAGTCGGGTATGGCTACACCTTC
CASSLTRDPVGYGYTF
>TRBV27|NA|TRBD1|TRBJ2-7
TGTGCCAGCAGTGAGGGACAGCTCTACGAGCAGTACTTC
CASSEGQLYEQYF
>TRBV5-1|NA|NA|TRBJ1-1
TGCGCCAGCAGCTTAAACGGGGCGGGGTTTTTCTTT
CASSLNGAGFFF
>TRBV5-1|NA|NA|TRBJ2-2
TGCGCCAGCAGCTTGGATGTCAGGCCGAACACCGGGGAGCTGTTTTTT
CASSLDVRPNTGELFF
>TRBV7-3|NA|NA|TRBJ2-2
TGTGCCAGCAGCTTCAGGGCGGCGAACACCGGGGAGCTGTTTTTT
CASSFRAANTGELFF
>TRBV19|NA|NA|TRBJ1-1
TGTGCCAGTAGCATCGACCCGAGGGCCACTGAAGCTTTCTTT
CASSIDPRATEAFF
>TRBV9|NA|NA|TRBJ1-2
TGTGCCAGCAGCCCCATCGACGGAGTCTTCTATGGCTACACCTTC
CASSPIDGVFYGYTF
>TRBV10-2|NA|NA|TRBJ2-1
TGCGCCAGCAGTGAGTCTTCCTCGGGGTTCGAGTTCTTC
CASSESSSGFEFF
>TRBV6-6|NA|NA|TRBJ1-2
TGTGCCAGCAAACAAACGCCCGTCCGTAGTGGCTACACCTTC
CASKQTPVRSGYTF
>TRBV4-2|once|NA|TRBJ2-1
TGTGCCAGCAGCAGCGGAGTCTACAATGAGCAGTTCTTC
CASSSGVYNEQFF
>TRBV5-1|NA|NA|TRBJ1-1
TGCGCCAGCAGCCAAGGAGACACTGAAGCTTTCTTT
CASSQGDTEAFF
>TRBV5-1|NA|TRBD1|TRBJ2-4
TGCGCCAGCAGCTTAGGGACAGAACTAGCCAAAAACATTCAGTACTTC
CASSLGTELAKNIQYF
>TRBV10-2|NA|NA|TRBJ2-5
TGCGCCAGCAGCCGCGGACGGCAAGAGACCCAGTACTTC
CASSRGRQETQYF
>TRBV18|NA|NA|TRBJ1-2
TGTGCCAGCTCACCACGGGACGACAGACACTATGGCTACACCTTC
CASSPRDDRHYGYTF
>TRBV30|NA|NA|TRBJ1-5
TGTGCCTGGAGTGAAACAGGGCGTCAGCCCCAGCATTTT
CAWSETGRQPQHF
>TRBV13|few|NA|TRBJ1-4
TGTGCCAGCACCGTTAGGGGGGATCGAGCTAATGAAAAACTGTTTTTT
CASTVRGDRANEKLFF
>TRBV20-1|NA|NA|TRBJ2-1
TGCAGTGCTAGAGATTACGGAACGAGCGTCTTC
CSARDYGTSVF
>TRBV25-1|NA|NA|TRBJ2-2
TGTGCCAGCAGTGGGGGGGGCCGGGGCCCCGGGGAGCTGTTTTTT
CASSGGGRGPGELFF
>TRBV6-5|NA|NA|TRBJ2-7
TGTGCCAGCGAGGAGGGCTACGAGCAGTACTTC
CASEEGYEQYF
>TRBV30|NA|TRBD1|TRBJ1-5
TGTGCCTGGAGCCGGGACAGGGGCCAGCCCCAGCATTTT
CAWSRDRGQPQHF
>TRBV6-5|once|NA|TRBJ2-7
TGTGCCAGCAGTTACTCCGGACAGCCCTACGAGCAGTACTTC
CASSYSGQPYEQYF